This TCR beta chain was sequenced in a study of blood T cell repertoires in COVID-19 (dated by TCRdb to about 2020). Some background on the complete study: Samples from collaborators originated in the United States, Italy and Spain and spanned both the acute and convalescent phases of COVID-19. The repertoires were released in a freely available public database intended as a resource for research on the immune response to SARS-CoV-2. Where available, HLA class I and class II types were obtained from metadata supplied by the sample provider rather than from assay-based typing. Samples were obtained from the ongoing ImmuneRACE study (first 160 participants) and from over 1,000 subjects provided by 6 global collaborators. The prospective study material was composed of cDNA or gDNA derived from T cells, B-cell-depleted T cells, or PBMCs. Deeply sampled blood TCRbeta repertoires from subjects exposed to, actively infected with, or recovered from COVID-19 were included in the dataset. Sample metadata almost always included a de-identified subject ID, COVID-19 status, age in years and sex. General conclusions and limits of the study: Clinical and demographic metadata were provided uncurated, with the amount varying by source and participant.

Participants in the prospective study were enrolled through a virtual design, were aged 18 to 89 years, and lived in under 25 United States geographic areas. In the prospective study, cohorts were assigned on the basis of participant-reported clinical history obtained from a screening survey and a study questionnaire. Recovered participants in ImmuneRACE Cohort 3 were defined by two consecutive negative NP/OP PCR tests, clearance by a healthcare professional, or resolution of symptoms. In the prospective study, whole blood, serum and a nasopharyngeal or oropharyngeal swab were collected from each participant by mobile phlebotomists. Prospective study participants could optionally give additional blood draws and questionnaires over an approximately 2-month period. Blood samples from the prospective study were shipped frozen or at room temperature prior to DNA extraction. CDR1 and CDR2, per the germline V gene, are MDHEN and SYDVKM. The junction shows trimming of 7 bases on V and 5 bases on J, and the gene matches do not reach 8 bases of it. The CDR3 sequence holds 15 residues, the cysteine and phenylalanine included. This entry keeps only the CDR3 DNA: 45 bases, framed from base 1.

TCRbeta CDR3 regions were amplified from genomic DNA by means of the immunoSEQ Assay, a bias-controlled multiplex PCR. As for how the authors treated the data: The number of nucleated cells in each sample was estimated by amplification of reference gene primers within the assay. To quantify the absolute abundance of each unique TCRbeta CDR3 rearrangement, sequence reads were collapsed and filtered. For each sample, productive Simpson clonality was calculated by taking the square root of Simpson's diversity index across productive rearrangements. Not all clones reach the TCRdb copy of this immuneACCESS table, which keeps in-frame sequences only. Checked studies attribute under half of the gap to unresolved V genes and leave the rest unexplained. V, J and clone size are taken as reported in that table, and D and trimming were inferred from the DNA itself. The sample table holds just over 300,000 clones, of which 85% to 90% were seen once. 4% to 5% of the sample belongs to the ten largest clones.

A word on this clone: No antigen is known for it. No base quality values were provided; no much bigger clone lies one nucleotide off.

This receptor was taken from a man aged 25-45 years who had recovered from COVID-19. The sample taken for sequencing was PBMCs or T cells enriched from blood (not recorded which). The rearrangement combines TRBV28 with TRBJ1-5, with TRBD1 matching 10 junction bases. The CDR3 protein is CASTDVDRGYQPQHF. The sequenced DNA is TGTGCCAGCACCGACGTGGACAGGGGGTATCAGCCCCAGCATTTT.